This T cell receptor beta chain was captured in a study of cytomegalovirus exposure and HLA in healthy donors. Whole-study results and caveats: Later analysis suggested most CMV-associated TCR beta chains were HLA-restricted.

Donors consisted of healthy bone marrow donors. This CDR3 spans 15 amino acids. Primers for the PCR totalled 60 Vbeta and 13 Jbeta. TCRdb's table, derived via immunoSEQ multiplex PCR, lists solely in-frame clones and lacks some. The table lists around 210,000 clones, roughly 84% of them singletons. Notes on this clone: The antigen remains unidentified.

The TCR originated in a girl aged 2 to 10 in good health and CMV-seronegative. The genes are TRBV21-1 and TRBJ1-3. TRBV21-1 corresponds to a pseudogene. The sequencing sample was made of PBMCs. In nucleotides, the CDR3 is TGTGCCAGCAGCGGCCTAGGTGGCTCTGGAAACACCATATATTTT. Encoded protein: CASSGLGGSGNTIYF.